The entry below gives a single T cell receptor (beta chain) sequence along with its context. There is no known antigen for this receptor. No base-level quality is on record; no much larger clone is a single base apart. V is pruned by 4 bases and J by 2 bases, leaving 10 bases of the junction without a gene match. Sequences SGHRS (CDR1) and YFSETQ (CDR2) are obtained from the germline V gene. The CDR3 goes from the cysteine to the phenylalanine over 17 residues. CDR3 DNA is the only sequence kept; it has 51 bases, read in frame from the first base. This entry belongs to a study of lymphopenia after photon versus proton radiotherapy (dated by TCRdb to about 2019). About the investigation overall: The immunological effects of photon versus proton radiation therapy were compared in patients with gastrointestinal tumors who developed high-grade lymphopenia. A cohort of 20 patients with gastrointestinal tumors who received either photon or proton therapy and subsequently developed lymphopenia was included. The study was designed to characterize how the impact on the immune system differs between the two radiation modalities. General conclusions and limits of the study: After the lymphocyte count nadir, photon-treated repertoires showed oligoclonal expansion, especially of CD8+ Temra cells, which drove the drop in diversity. During treatment, patients who received photon therapy lost naive T cells and TCR diversity and gained effector/memory populations, whereas patients who received proton therapy remained relatively stable. The survival association was assessed only in patients who died, and better survival with proton therapy was presented by the authors as a possibility rather than a demonstrated result. Across the cohort, among patients who died, a greater drop in TCR diversity after the nadir was inversely correlated with overall survival time.

Library creation used the immunoSEQ multiplex PCR assay. T cell repertoires were profiled with deep sequencing of rearranged TCR beta loci together with multiparametric flow cytometry. The clones in this table, taken by TCRdb from immuneACCESS, are in-frame only. Not every clone is retained; where verified, under half of the shortfall comes from an unresolved V gene, and the cause of the rest is unknown. Recorded for this sample are around 70,000 clones; approximately 90% of them occurred a single time. Approximately 2.9% of the sample lies in the top ten. The sequence derives from a woman in her seventies with pancreatic cancer. The chain couples TRBV5-1 to TRBJ1-3, with 9 bases aligning to TRBD1. This sample comprised peripheral blood, obtained from a patient treated with photon-based radiotherapy. The CDR3 region has the sequence CASSPGQGIRTGNTIYF. The nucleotides are TGCGCCAGCAGCCCAGGACAGGGGATTCGTACTGGAAACACCATATATTTT.